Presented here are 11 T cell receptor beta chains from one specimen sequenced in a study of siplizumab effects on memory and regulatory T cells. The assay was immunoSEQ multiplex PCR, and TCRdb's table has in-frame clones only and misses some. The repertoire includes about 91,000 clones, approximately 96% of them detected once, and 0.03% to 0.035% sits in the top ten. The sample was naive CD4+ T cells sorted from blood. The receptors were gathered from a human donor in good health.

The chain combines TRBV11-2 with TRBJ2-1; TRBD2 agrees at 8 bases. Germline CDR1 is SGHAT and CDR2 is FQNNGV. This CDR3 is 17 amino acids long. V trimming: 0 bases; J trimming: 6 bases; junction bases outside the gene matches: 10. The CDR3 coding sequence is TGTGCCAGCAGCTTAGATCCGCCGGGGGGGCCCATCAATGAGCAGTTCTTC. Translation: CASSLDPPGGPINEQFF. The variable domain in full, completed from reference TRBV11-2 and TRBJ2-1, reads EAGVAQSPRYKIIEKRQSVAFWCNPISGHATLYWYQQILGQGPKLLIQFQNNGVVDDSQLPKDRFSAERLKGVDSTLKIQPAKLEDSAVYLCASSLDPPGGPINEQFFGPGTRLTVL.

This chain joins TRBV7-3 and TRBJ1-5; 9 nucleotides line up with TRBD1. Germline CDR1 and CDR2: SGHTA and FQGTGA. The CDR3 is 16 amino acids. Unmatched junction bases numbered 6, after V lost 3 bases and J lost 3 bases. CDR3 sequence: CASSLRDRVTNQPQHF. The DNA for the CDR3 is TGTGCCAGCAGCTTGAGGGACAGGGTTACCAATCAGCCCCAGCATTTT.

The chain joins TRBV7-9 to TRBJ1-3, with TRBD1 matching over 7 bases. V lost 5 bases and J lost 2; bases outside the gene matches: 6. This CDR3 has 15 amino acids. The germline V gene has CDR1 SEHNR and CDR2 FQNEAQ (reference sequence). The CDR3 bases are TGTGCCAGCAGCCCCGGGACAGTGGCTGGAAACACCATATATTTT. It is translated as CASSPGTVAGNTIYF.

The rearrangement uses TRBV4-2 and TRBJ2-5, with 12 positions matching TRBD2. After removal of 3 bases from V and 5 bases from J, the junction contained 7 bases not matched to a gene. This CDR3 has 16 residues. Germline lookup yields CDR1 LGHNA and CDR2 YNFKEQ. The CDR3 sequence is CASSQELAGGSETQYF. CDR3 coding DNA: TGTGCCAGCAGCCAGGAACTAGCGGGGGGATCCGAGACCCAGTACTTC.

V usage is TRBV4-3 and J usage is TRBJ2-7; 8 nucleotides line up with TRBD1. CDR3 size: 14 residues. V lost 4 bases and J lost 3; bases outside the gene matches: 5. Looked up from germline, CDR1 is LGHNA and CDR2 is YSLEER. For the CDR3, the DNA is TGCGCCAGCAGCCCCCGAACAGGGGGCTACGAGCAGTACTTC. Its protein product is CASSPRTGGYEQYF.

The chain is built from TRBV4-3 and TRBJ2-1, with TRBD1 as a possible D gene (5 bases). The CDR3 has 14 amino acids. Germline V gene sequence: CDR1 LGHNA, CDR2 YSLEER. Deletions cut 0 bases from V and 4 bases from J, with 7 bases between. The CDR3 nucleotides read TGCGCCAGCAGCCAAGAAGCAGGGTACAATGAGCAGTTCTTC. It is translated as CASSQEAGYNEQFF.

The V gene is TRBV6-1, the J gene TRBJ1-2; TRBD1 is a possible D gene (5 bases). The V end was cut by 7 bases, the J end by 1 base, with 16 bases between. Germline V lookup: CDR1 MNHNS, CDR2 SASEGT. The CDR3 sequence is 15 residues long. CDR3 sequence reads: CASNIGETVNYGYTF. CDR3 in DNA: TGTGCCAGCAACATAGGGGAGACGGTTAACTATGGCTACACCTTC.

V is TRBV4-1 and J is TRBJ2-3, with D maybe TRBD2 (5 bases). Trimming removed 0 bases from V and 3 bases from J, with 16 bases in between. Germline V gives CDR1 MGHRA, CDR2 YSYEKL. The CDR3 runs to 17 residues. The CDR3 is CASSQDILSRGTDTQYF. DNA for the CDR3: TGCGCCAGCAGCCAAGATATCCTCTCGCGAGGGACAGATACGCAGTATTTT.

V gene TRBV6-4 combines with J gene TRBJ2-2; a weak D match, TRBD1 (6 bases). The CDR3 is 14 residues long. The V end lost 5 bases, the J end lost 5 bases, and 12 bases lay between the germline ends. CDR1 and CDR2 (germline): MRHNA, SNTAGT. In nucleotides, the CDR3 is TGTGCCAGCAGTTCACAGGGAGAGACCGGGGAGCTGTTTTTT. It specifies CASSSQGETGELFF.

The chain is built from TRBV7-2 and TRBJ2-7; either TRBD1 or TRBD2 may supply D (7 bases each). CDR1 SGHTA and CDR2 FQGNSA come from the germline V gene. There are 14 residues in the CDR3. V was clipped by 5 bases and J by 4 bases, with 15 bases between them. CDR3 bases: TGTGCCAGCAGCCAGGGGGGGAGTCGATACGAGCAGTACTTC. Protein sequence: CASSQGGSRYEQYF.

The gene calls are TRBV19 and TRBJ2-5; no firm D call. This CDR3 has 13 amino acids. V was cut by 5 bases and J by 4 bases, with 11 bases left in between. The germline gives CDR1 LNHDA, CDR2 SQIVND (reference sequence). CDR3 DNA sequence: TGTGCCAGTAGTCTAACACGCGGAGAGACCCAGTACTTC. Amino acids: CASSLTRGETQYF.